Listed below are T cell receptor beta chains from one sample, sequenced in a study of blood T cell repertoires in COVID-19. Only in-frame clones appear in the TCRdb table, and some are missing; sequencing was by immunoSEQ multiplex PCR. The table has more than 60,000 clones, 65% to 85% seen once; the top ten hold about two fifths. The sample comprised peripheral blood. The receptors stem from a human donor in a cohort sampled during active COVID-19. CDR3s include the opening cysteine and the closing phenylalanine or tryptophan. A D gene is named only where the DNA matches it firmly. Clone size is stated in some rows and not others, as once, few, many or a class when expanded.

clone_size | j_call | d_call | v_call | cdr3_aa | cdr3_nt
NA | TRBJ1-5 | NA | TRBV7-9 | CASSRDIGGYQPQHF | TGTGCCAGCAGCCGCGACATAGGGGGTTATCAGCCCCAGCATTTT
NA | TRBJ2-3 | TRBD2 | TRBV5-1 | CASSRYSGGAGSDTQYF | TGCGCCAGCAGCCGCTATAGCGGGGGGGCTGGTTCAGATACGCAGTATTTT
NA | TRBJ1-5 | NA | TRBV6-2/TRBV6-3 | CASSYGTLNSNQPQHF | TGTGCCAGCAGTTACGGGACATTGAATAGCAATCAGCCCCAGCATTTT
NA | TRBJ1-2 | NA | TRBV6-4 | CASSRGPGGGYTF | TGTGCCAGCAGTAGAGGACCGGGGGGTGGCTACACCTTC
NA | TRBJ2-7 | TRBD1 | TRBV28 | CASSPGTGAWEQYF | TGTGCCAGCAGTCCCGGGACAGGGGCGTGGGAGCAGTACTTC
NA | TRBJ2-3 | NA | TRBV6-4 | CASSDSGAPPDTQYF | TGTGCCAGCAGTGACTCGGGCGCCCCGCCGGATACGCAGTATTTT
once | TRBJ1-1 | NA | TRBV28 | CASSGPPGVNTEAFF | TGTGCCAGCAGTGGACCCCCAGGGGTGAACACTGAAGCTTTCTTT
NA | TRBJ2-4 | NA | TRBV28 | CASSPGIAKNIQYF | TGTGCCAGCAGTCCGGGGATAGCCAAAAACATTCAGTACTTC
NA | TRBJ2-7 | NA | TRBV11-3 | CASSLGRYYEQYF | TGTGCCAGCAGTTTAGGGCGGTACTACGAGCAGTACTTC
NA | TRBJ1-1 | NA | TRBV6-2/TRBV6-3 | CASSYKGGAGTEAFF | TGTGCCAGCAGTTACAAAGGAGGGGCTGGCACTGAAGCTTTCTTT
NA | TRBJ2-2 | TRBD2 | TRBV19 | CASTPVGLAGNTGELFF | TGTGCCAGTACCCCGGTCGGCCTAGCGGGGAACACCGGGGAGCTGTTTTTT
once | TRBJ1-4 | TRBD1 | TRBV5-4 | CASPPGTGGNNEKLFF | TGTGCCAGCCCACCCGGGACAGGGGGGAATAATGAAAAACTGTTTTTT
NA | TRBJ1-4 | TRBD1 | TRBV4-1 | CASSQAGTATNEKLFF | TGCGCCAGCAGCCAAGCGGGGACAGCAACTAATGAAAAACTGTTTTTT
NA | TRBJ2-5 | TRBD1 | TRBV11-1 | CASSRDREETQYF | TGTGCCAGCAGCCGGGACAGGGAAGAGACCCAGTACTTC
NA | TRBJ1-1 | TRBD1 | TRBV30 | CACDRANTEAFF | TGTGCCTGCGACAGGGCGAACACTGAAGCTTTCTTT
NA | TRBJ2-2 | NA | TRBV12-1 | CANIQEGTGELFF | TGTGCCAACATCCAGGAGGGCACCGGGGAGCTGTTTTTT
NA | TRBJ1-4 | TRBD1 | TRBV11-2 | CASSPWTGRATNEKLFF | TGTGCCAGCAGCCCCTGGACAGGGCGGGCAACTAATGAAAAACTGTTTTTT
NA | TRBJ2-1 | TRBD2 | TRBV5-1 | CASNPRGGRYNEQFF | TGCGCCTCAAACCCCCGGGGAGGGAGGTACAATGAGCAGTTCTTC
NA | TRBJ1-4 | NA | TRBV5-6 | CASKGRGADEKLFF | TGTGCCAGCAAGGGGCGGGGGGCAGATGAAAAACTGTTTTTT
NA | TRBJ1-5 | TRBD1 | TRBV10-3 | CAISEGTGGNNQPQHF | TGTGCCATCAGTGAAGGGACAGGGGGCAACAATCAGCCCCAGCATTTT
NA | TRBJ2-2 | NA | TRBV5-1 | CASSQTDIGELFF | TGCGCCAGCAGCCAGACAGATATCGGGGAGCTGTTTTTT
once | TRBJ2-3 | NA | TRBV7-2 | CASSFGERSTDTQYF | TGTGCCAGCAGCTTCGGAGAACGTAGCACAGATACGCAGTATTTT
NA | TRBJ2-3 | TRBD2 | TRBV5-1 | CASSLVTSGGTDTQYF | TGCGCCAGCAGCTTGGTCACTAGCGGGGGCACAGATACGCAGTATTTT
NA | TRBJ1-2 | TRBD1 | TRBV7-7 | CASSTGQGARPYGYTF | TGTGCTAGCAGCACCGGACAGGGGGCTCGTCCTTACGGCTACACCTTC
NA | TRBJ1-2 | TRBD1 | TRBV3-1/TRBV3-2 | CASSQEGAGGNYGYTF | TGTGCCAGCAGCCAAGAGGGAGCAGGGGGTAACTATGGCTACACCTTC
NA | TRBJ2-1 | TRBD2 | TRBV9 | CASSVALSGGAGEQFF | TGTGCCAGCAGCGTAGCTTTGAGCGGGGGGGCGGGTGAGCAGTTCTTC
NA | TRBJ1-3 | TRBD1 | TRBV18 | CASSATGGSENTIYF | TGTGCCAGCTCGGCGACAGGGGGCAGCGAAAACACCATATATTTT
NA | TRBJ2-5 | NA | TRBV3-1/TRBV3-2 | CASSPTLGTQYF | TGTGCCAGCAGCCCTACCCTTGGGACCCAGTACTTC
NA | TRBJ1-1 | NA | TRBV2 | CASIGGILSEAFF | TGTGCCAGCATCGGAGGGATCTTATCTGAAGCTTTCTTT
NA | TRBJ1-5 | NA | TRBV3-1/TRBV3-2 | CASSLTTRGPQHF | TGTGCCAGCAGCCTAACCACCAGGGGGCCCCAGCATTTT
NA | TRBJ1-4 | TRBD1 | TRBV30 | CAWSKGAVEKLFF | TGTGCCTGGAGTAAGGGGGCGGTTGAAAAACTGTTTTTT
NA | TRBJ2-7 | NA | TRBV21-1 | CASSKAQRQGAYEQYF | TGTGCCAGCAGCAAAGCGCAGAGACAGGGCGCCTACGAGCAGTACTTC
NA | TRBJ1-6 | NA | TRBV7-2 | CASSESSYNSPLHF | TGTGCCAGCAGCGAGAGCTCCTATAATTCACCCCTCCACTTT
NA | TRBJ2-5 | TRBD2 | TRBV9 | CASSVEGRGRTQYF | TGTGCCAGCAGCGTAGAAGGGAGGGGCCGGACCCAGTACTTC
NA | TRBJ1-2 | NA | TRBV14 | CASSQEGQIYGYTF | TGTGCCAGCAGCCAAGAAGGACAGATCTATGGCTACACCTTC
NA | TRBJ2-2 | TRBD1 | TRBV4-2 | CASSPGQGSGELFF | TGTGCCAGCAGCCCGGGACAGGGGTCCGGGGAGCTGTTTTTT
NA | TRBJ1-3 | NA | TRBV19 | CASTRGKAGNTIYF | TGTGCCAGTACGAGGGGGAAAGCTGGAAACACCATATATTTT
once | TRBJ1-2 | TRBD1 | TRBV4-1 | CASSRTGTGGGYTF | TGCGCCAGCAGCCGTACCGGGACAGGGGGCGGCTACACCTTC
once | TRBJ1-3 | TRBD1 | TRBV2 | CASSEPGGNTIYF | TGTGCCAGCAGTGAACCAGGGGGTAACACCATATATTTT